This passage covers 7 T cell receptor beta chains from one sample sequenced in a study of cytomegalovirus exposure and HLA in healthy donors. Amplification used 60 Vbeta primers and 13 Jbeta primers. TCRdb keeps only in-frame clones here, not all; method: immunoSEQ multiplex PCR. The table shows about 87,000 clones, with 74% occurring only once. Sequenced sample: PBMCs. The receptors derive from a man aged 25-40 years in good health and CMV-seropositive.

V and J are TRBV5-1 and TRBJ2-2; 9 positions match TRBD1. Trimming at V came to 0 bases and at J to 4 bases, leaving 4 bases not matched to a gene. Germline V gene lookup returns CDR1 SGHRS and CDR2 YFSETQ. This CDR3 comprises 16 residues. Written as DNA, the CDR3 is TGCGCCAGCAGCTTGGGGGACAGGGAAAGCACCGGGGAGCTGTTTTTT. Its protein is CASSLGDRESTGELFF.

The chain links TRBV30 to TRBJ2-7; TRBD2 agrees at 7 bases. This CDR3 spans 14 amino acids. The V gene end was trimmed by 0 bases and the J gene end by 1 base; junction bases not matched to a gene: 3. Germline V gene data show CDR1 as GTSNPN and CDR2 as SVGIG (reference sequence). CDR3 DNA: TGTGCCTGGAGTGTGGGACTATCTTCCTACGAGCAGTACTTC. Residues: CAWSVGLSSYEQYF. Variable domain in full (rest from reference TRBV30 and TRBJ2-7): SQTIHQWPATLVQPVGSPLSLECTVEGTSNPNLYWYRQAAGRGLQLLFYSVGIGQISSEVPQNLSASRPQDRQFILSSKKLLLSDSGFYLCAWSVGLSSYEQYFGPGTRLTVT.

V usage is TRBV7-9 and J usage is TRBJ1-1, with 10 bases fitting TRBD1. With 5 bases clipped from V and 3 bases from J, the junction kept 6 bases outside the gene matches. The germline V gene has CDR1 SEHNR and CDR2 FQNEAQ (reference sequence). The CDR3 contains 15 residues. This chain's CDR3 is CASSDPGQGHTEAFF. CDR3 coding DNA: TGTGCCAGCAGCGATCCGGGACAGGGGCACACTGAAGCTTTCTTT.

The gene calls are TRBV28 and TRBJ2-7; tentatively, D is TRBD1 (5 bases). Germline V gene data show CDR1 as MDHEN and CDR2 as SYDVKM. There are 12 residues in the CDR3. Trimming took 2 bases from V and 6 from J, leaving 8 bases between them. CDR3 sequence: CASSLERGEQYF. CDR3 bases: TGTGCCAGCAGTTTAGAAAGGGGCGAGCAGTACTTC. Looking up the rest from reference TRBV28 and TRBJ2-7 gives the full variable domain: DVKVTQSSRYLVKRTGEKVFLECVQDMDHENMFWYRQDPGLGLRLIYFSYDVKMKEKGDIPEGYSVSREKKERFSLILESASTNQTSMYLCASSLERGEQYFGPGTRLTVT.

A remark on this clone: At one of its ends the junction is not consistent with the germline gene, which may arise from a read error. The chain has TRBV6-1 and TRBJ1-5; D gene uncertain. Per germline, CDR1 MNHNS and CDR2 SASEGT. This CDR3 region has 13 residues. As DNA, the CDR3 is TGTGCCAGCACCAACTCCGGTTTGGAGCCCCAGAATTTT. It is translated as CASTNSGLEPQNF.

The chain has TRBV7-9 and TRBJ1-5; D is undetermined. Germline V gene lookup returns CDR1 SEHNR and CDR2 FQNEAQ (reference sequence). Trimming shortened V by 1 base and J by 5 bases, and 9 bases separated the two germline ends. CDR3 length: 14 residues. In nucleotides, the CDR3 is TGTGCCAGCAGCTTAGACATGGGAGATCAGCCCCAGCATTTT. Its protein product is CASSLDMGDQPQHF.

This clone has only a few counts. The V gene is TRBV6-5, the J gene TRBJ1-1; 8 bases line up with TRBD1. V shed 2 bases, J shed 8 bases, and the junction held 4 bases outside the gene matches. Germline CDR1 and CDR2: MNHEY and SVGAGI. The CDR3 has 13 amino acids. Here the CDR3 DNA reads TGTGCCAGCAGTTACGTGGCAGGGGGCGAAGCTTTCTTT. Translating it yields CASSYVAGGEAFF.